The present T cell receptor beta chain was sequenced within a study of blood T cell repertoires in COVID-19. Study-level background: T cells, B-cell-depleted T cells, or PBMCs supplied cDNA or gDNA.

Trimming removed 0 bases at V and 4 bases at J, with 11 bases between. The CDR3 runs 15 residues. Germline loops: CDR1 MNHEY, CDR2 SVGAGI. Profiling relied on immunoSEQ multiplex PCR, and the TCRdb table lists in-frame clones only, not all of them. The sample contains 250,000 to 300,000 clones, around 78% of which appear only once. Source material: peripheral blood. The rearrangement links TRBV6-5 to TRBJ2-3; TRBD2 might be the D (6 bases). The sequence came from a man in his 60s who had recovered from COVID-19. In DNA form, the CDR3 reads TGTGCCAGCAGTTACTCGTTGTCTAGCGCAGATACGCAGTATTTT. Residues: CASSYSLSSADTQYF.